Presented here are 30 T cell receptor beta chains from one specimen sequenced in a study of shared clonotypes between healthy human individuals. Using immunoSEQ multiplex PCR, the repertoire was profiled, and TCRdb retains in-frame clones only, with some absent. In the table there are some 320,000 clones, 80% to 90% of which are singletons. The material sequenced was memory CD8+ T cells sorted from blood. Subset described: CD45RO+ cells pooled with CCR7-negative TemRA cells. Every receptor here comes from a man aged 18 to 35 in good health.

V usage is TRBV4-1 and J usage is TRBJ2-1, with D hard to call. Germline CDR1 reads MGHRA; CDR2 reads YSYEKL. The CDR3 contains 15 residues. The ends were cut back, 2 bases at V and 8 bases at J, with 16 bases in the middle. DNA of the CDR3: TGCGCCAGCAGCCAAAGGCTCGGTGGGTCCCATGAGCAGTTCTTC. Translated: CASSQRLGGSHEQFF.

The V and J genes are TRBV5-4 and TRBJ2-1; 10 positions match TRBD2. Germline CDR1 SGHNT, CDR2 YYREEE (reference sequence). V gave up 3 bases and J gave up 5 bases; unmatched junction bases: 2. This CDR3 contains 14 residues. CDR3 protein: CASSSGLADNEQFF. CDR3 nucleotides: TGTGCCAGCAGCTCTGGACTAGCGGACAATGAGCAGTTCTTC.

V usage is TRBV5-4 and J usage is TRBJ1-2, with a weak D call TRBD1 (5 bases). Per germline, CDR1 SGHNT and CDR2 YYREEE (reference sequence). The CDR3 sequence is 15 residues long. The V end was cut by 4 bases, the J end by 1 base, with 14 bases between. This CDR3 is CASSPRDSVNYGYTF. Written as DNA, the CDR3 is TGTGCCAGCAGCCCAAGAGACAGTGTTAACTATGGCTACACCTTC.

The V and J genes are TRBV6-4 and TRBJ2-5, with D uncertain. The CDR3 has 12 residues. Germline V gene sequence: CDR1 MRHNA, CDR2 SNTAGT. Trimming took 9 bases from V and 4 from J, leaving 12 bases between them. The CDR3 protein is CARRRRGETQYF. The CDR3 region has the DNA TGTGCCAGGCGTCGACGTGGAGAGACCCAGTACTTC.

The chain links TRBV9 to TRBJ2-5; D perhaps matches TRBD2 (7 bases). The V and J ends lost 2 bases and 3 bases respectively, with 11 bases between them. The CDR3 has 14 residues. Germline V gene sequence: CDR1 SGDLS, CDR2 YYNGEE. The CDR3 DNA reads as TGTGCCAGCAGCGTGTCGGGGGGCAAAGAGACCCAGTACTTC. Protein sequence: CASSVSGGKETQYF. Variable domain in full (rest from reference TRBV9 and TRBJ2-5): DSGVTQTPKHLITATGQRVTLRCSPRSGDLSVYWYQQSLDQGLQFLIQYYNGEERAKGNILERFSAQQFPDLHSELNLSSLELGDSALYFCASSVSGGKETQYFGPGTRLLVL.

This chain connects TRBV9 to TRBJ1-1; possibly TRBD1 for D (5 bases). Trimming left V 3 bases short and J 0 bases short, with 12 bases between. Germline assignment: CDR1 SGDLS and CDR2 YYNGEE. The CDR3 has 15 amino acids. The CDR3 DNA reads as TGTGCCAGCAGCGCCCGACAGAGCATGAACACTGAAGCTTTCTTT. Its translation is CASSARQSMNTEAFF.

The genes are TRBV2 and TRBJ1-5; no firm D call. The length of the CDR3 is 16 residues. Trimming took off 7 bases at V and 2 bases at J, with 18 bases between the two ends. CDR1 is SNHLY, CDR2 FYNNEI, per germline. The CDR3 region has the DNA TGTGCCAGCACCGAAGTGGGCCCTGGTGGCAATCAGCCCCAGCATTTT. Translation gives CASTEVGPGGNQPQHF.

The chain joins TRBV4-2 to TRBJ2-7; D is unclear. Looked up from germline, CDR1 is LGHNA and CDR2 is YNFKEQ. Trimming removed 0 bases from V and 2 bases from J, with 8 bases in between. This CDR3 region has 14 residues. CDR3 amino acids: CASSQESAAYEQYF. For the CDR3, the DNA is TGTGCCAGCAGCCAAGAGTCCGCCGCCTACGAGCAGTACTTC.

This chain joins TRBV9 and TRBJ2-1; 11 nucleotides agree with TRBD2. Germline V lookup: CDR1 SGDLS, CDR2 YYNGEE. The CDR3 has 17 residues. J gave up 2 bases and V 1 base, and 5 bases lay outside the gene matches. The CDR3 is CASSVKTSGGPYNEQFF. CDR3 coding DNA: TGTGCCAGCAGCGTAAAAACTAGCGGGGGACCCTACAATGAGCAGTTCTTC.

This clone occurred a few times. This chain uses TRBV15 with TRBJ1-4; 8 nucleotides agree with TRBD1. This CDR3 is 17 amino acids long. Germline values: CDR1 LNHNV, CDR2 YYDKDF (reference sequence). After removal of 3 bases from V and 0 bases from J, the junction contained 6 bases not matched to a gene. Written as DNA, the CDR3 is TGTGCCACCAGCAGTCAGGGACAGGTTACAACTAATGAAAAACTGTTTTTT. It specifies CATSSQGQVTTNEKLFF. Full variable domain (remainder filled in from reference TRBV15 and TRBJ1-4): DAMVIQNPRYQVTQFGKPVTLSCSQTLNHNVMYWYQQKSSQAPKLLFHYYDKDFNNEADTPDNFQSRRPNTSFCFLDIRSPGLGDTAMYLCATSSQGQVTTNEKLFFGSGTQLSVL.

J is TRBJ2-7 and V is TRBV11-2; D not certain. The germline V and J ends were trimmed by 5 bases and 4 bases, with 6 bases remaining between them. The CDR3 contains 11 residues. The germline V gene encodes CDR1 SGHAT and CDR2 FQNNGV. CDR3 in DNA: TGTGCCAGCAGCCACGGTTACGAGCAGTACTTC. Its protein product is CASSHGYEQYF. The variable domain in full, completed from reference TRBV11-2 and TRBJ2-7, reads EAGVAQSPRYKIIEKRQSVAFWCNPISGHATLYWYQQILGQGPKLLIQFQNNGVVDDSQLPKDRFSAERLKGVDSTLKIQPAKLEDSAVYLCASSHGYEQYFGPGTRLTVT.

This clone was seen more than once but under ten times. The chain joins TRBV5-4 to TRBJ1-5, with a tentative D call TRBD1 (5 bases). Trimming removed 4 bases at V and 5 bases at J, with 10 bases between. The CDR3 consists of 13 residues. CDR1 is SGHNT, CDR2 YYREEE, per germline (reference sequence). The CDR3 nucleotides read TGTGCCAGCAGCCCACGAGGGGATCAGCCCCAGCATTTT. As protein: CASSPRGDQPQHF. The complete variable domain, with remaining parts taken from reference TRBV5-4 and TRBJ1-5, reads ETGVTQSPTHLIKTRGQQVTLRCSSQSGHNTVSWYQQALGQGPQFIFQYYREEENGRGNFPPRFSGLQFPNYSSELNVNALELDDSALYLCASSPRGDQPQHFGDGTRLSIL.

The J gene is TRBJ2-3, the V gene TRBV27; possible D gene TRBD2, 5 bases. Per germline, CDR1 MNHEY and CDR2 SMNVEV (reference sequence). The CDR3 has 15 amino acids. Trimming removed 4 bases at V and 3 bases at J, with 14 bases between. CDR3 sequence (DNA): TGTGCCAGCAGTTCCCAATTGGACTTGACAGATACGCAGTATTTT. This encodes CASSSQLDLTDTQYF.

This rearrangement joins TRBV27 to TRBJ2-1; a weak D match, TRBD2 (6 bases). Germline CDR1 and CDR2: MNHEY and SMNVEV (reference sequence). V was shortened by 3 bases and J by 6 bases, with 15 bases between the two germline ends. The length of the CDR3 is 15 residues. This CDR3 is CASSFGRRGLNEQFF. Written as DNA, the CDR3 is TGTGCCAGCAGTTTCGGGAGACGAGGCCTCAATGAGCAGTTCTTC.

The chain is built from TRBV5-1 and TRBJ2-1, with D perhaps TRBD1 (6 bases). The CDR3 is 13 residues long. Germline assignment: CDR1 SGHRS and CDR2 YFSETQ. Trimming cost V 2 bases and J 3 bases, with 6 bases left between them. CDR3 in amino acids: CASSLGGYNEQFF. The CDR3 DNA follows: TGCGCCAGCAGCTTAGGGGGCTACAATGAGCAGTTCTTC.

The V and J genes are TRBV25-1 and TRBJ2-5, with no clear D. V dropped 3 bases and J dropped 0 bases, with 11 bases sitting between them. Germline V lookup: CDR1 MGHDK, CDR2 SYGVNS. This CDR3 contains 15 residues. CDR3 amino acids: CASSDSAAYQETQYF. The CDR3 DNA reads TGTGCCAGCAGTGACTCGGCAGCGTACCAAGAGACCCAGTACTTC.

The chain combines TRBV28 with TRBJ2-2; possible D gene TRBD2, 6 bases. V was shortened by 3 bases and J by 5 bases, with 13 bases between the two germline ends. Germline CDR1 reads MDHEN; CDR2 reads SYDVKM. The CDR3 totals 15 residues. This chain's CDR3 is CASSFLRLETGELFF. The CDR3 DNA follows: TGTGCCAGCAGTTTCCTCCGACTAGAAACCGGGGAGCTGTTTTTT.

The chain links TRBV7-2 to TRBJ2-4; perhaps D is TRBD1 or TRBD2 (5 bases each). Trimming took 5 bases from V and 1 from J, leaving 21 bases between them. The CDR3 length is 18 residues. Germline lookup yields CDR1 SGHTA and CDR2 FQGNSA. CDR3 nucleotide sequence: TGTGCCAGCAGCGTTAGTAATCGGGGCCCGGCGGCCAAAAACATTCAGTACTTC. Encoded protein: CASSVSNRGPAAKNIQYF.

This clone was observed many times. V gene TRBV9 combines with J gene TRBJ2-3; D is perhaps TRBD1 (5 bases). This CDR3 spans 17 amino acids. Trimming left V 0 bases short and J 4 bases short, with 18 bases between. Germline CDR1 is SGDLS and CDR2 is YYNGEE. For the CDR3, the DNA is TGTGCCAGCAGCGTAGATTCAGGGTACGGAAAGTCAGATACGCAGTATTTT. Translating gives CASSVDSGYGKSDTQYF.

In DNA form, the CDR3 reads TGTGCCAGCAGCCGCGAAACTAGCGGAGCTCCCTACGAGCAGTACTTC. Translating gives CASSRETSGAPYEQYF. The chain carries TRBV7-6 and TRBJ2-7, with 8 bases matching TRBD2. The V and J ends lost 5 bases and 2 bases, in that order; junction bases with no gene match: 11. Per the germline V gene, CDR1 is SGHVS and CDR2 is FNYEAQ. The CDR3 spans 16 residues.

The chain employs TRBV10-1 and TRBJ2-7; 9 bases are shared with TRBD1. CDR1 is WNHNN, CDR2 SYGVQD, per germline (reference sequence). CDR3 length equals 15 residues. V was pared by 6 bases and J by 5 bases, with 11 bases of the junction left unmatched. The CDR3 DNA follows: TGCGCCAGCAGCCCGGGACAGGGCCCAGAGGACGAGCAGTACTTC. Translating gives CASSPGQGPEDEQYF.

The chain is built from TRBV11-3 and TRBJ2-3; the match to TRBD2 covers 8 bases. V gave up 5 bases and J gave up 6 bases; unmatched junction bases: 10. The CDR3 is made up of 15 amino acids. Germline V gene data show CDR1 as SGHNT and CDR2 as YENEEA. CDR3 in amino acids: CASSAAGGPRDTQYF. The CDR3 nucleotides read TGTGCCAGCAGCGCGGCGGGGGGCCCCAGGGATACGCAGTATTTT.

Turning to this clone: Other nucleotide sequences in the sample specify the same CDR3. The genes are TRBV4-3 and TRBJ2-7; D might be TRBD1 (6 bases). The CDR3 loop spans 13 amino acids. Looked up from germline, CDR1 is LGHNA and CDR2 is YSLEER. V lost 0 bases and J 4 bases, leaving 7 bases between the germline ends. CDR3 nucleotide sequence: TGCGCCAGCAGCCAAGATCAGGGGTACGAGCAGTACTTC. Translated: CASSQDQGYEQYF.

The CDR3 coding sequence is TGTGCCAGCAGTCCGAGACTAGCGGGAGTATTGAGGAACACCGGGGAGCTGTTTTTT. Its protein is CASSPRLAGVLRNTGELFF. The chain joins TRBV27 to TRBJ2-2; 12 bases align to TRBD2. With 5 bases clipped from V and 1 base from J, the junction kept 11 bases outside the gene matches. Germline CDR1 reads MNHEY; CDR2 reads SMNVEV (reference sequence). The CDR3 is 19 amino acids.

This clone was counted once. The genes are TRBV5-1 and TRBJ2-7, with 12 positions matching TRBD2. This CDR3 has 14 residues. The germline CDR1 and CDR2 sequences are SGHRS and YFSETQ. V shed 1 base, J shed 5 bases, and the junction held 1 base outside the gene matches. CDR3 sequence (DNA): TGCGCCAGCAGCTTGACTAGCGGGGGGCACGAGCAGTACTTC. Its translation is CASSLTSGGHEQYF.

This clone was seen a single time. The V and J genes are TRBV5-6 and TRBJ2-7; 11 bases align to TRBD2. Germline CDR1 is SGHDT and CDR2 is YYEEEE. This CDR3 has 14 amino acids. V lost 4 bases, J lost 4 bases, and 4 bases stayed unmatched. The CDR3 nucleotides read TGTGCCAGCAGCCCCAGACTAGCGGGATACGAGCAGTACTTC. Translating gives CASSPRLAGYEQYF.

V is TRBV9 and J is TRBJ2-6; D uncertain. Trimming cost V 4 bases and J 3 bases, with 20 bases left between them. The CDR3 is made up of 18 amino acids. Germline CDR1 is SGDLS and CDR2 is YYNGEE. This chain's CDR3 is CASSFLPPGRSGANVLTF. The CDR3, as DNA: TGTGCCAGCAGCTTCCTTCCTCCCGGGCGGAGTGGGGCCAACGTCCTGACTTTC.

Here the CDR3 DNA reads TGTGCCAGCAACGAACTAGGTCAGGGGACTGAAGCTTTCTTT. Translated, it gives CASNELGQGTEAFF. The rearrangement uses TRBV6-5 and TRBJ1-1, with D perhaps matching TRBD1 (6 bases). Trimming pared 7 bases from V and 5 bases from J, leaving 17 bases between. Germline CDR1 is MNHEY and CDR2 is SVGAGI. The CDR3 is 14 residues long.

The chain is built from TRBV2 and TRBJ1-1; tentative D call: TRBD1 (5 bases). V was trimmed by 4 bases and J by 0 bases, leaving 15 bases between them. The CDR3 loop spans 16 amino acids. Germline CDR1 SNHLY, CDR2 FYNNEI. CDR3 sequence (DNA): TGTGCCAGCAGTGTTGGACAAGATAATATGAACACTGAAGCTTTCTTT. Its translation: CASSVGQDNMNTEAFF.

This clone was counted a single time. V and J are TRBV14 and TRBJ2-4, with D hard to call. The CDR3 length is 15 residues. The germline V gene has CDR1 SGHDN and CDR2 FVKESK. Trimming left V 6 bases short and J 0 bases short, with 12 bases between. CDR3 loop: CASRPEPLAKNIQYF. CDR3 DNA sequence: TGTGCCAGCAGACCGGAACCTCTAGCCAAAAACATTCAGTACTTC.